A single sample gave rise to the 15 T cell receptor beta chains below, sequenced in a study of T cells in Graves' hyperthyroidism and ophthalmopathy. From RNA transcripts, TCR beta CDR3 regions were amplified. An initial round of RT-PCR targeting the TCR CDR3 relied on the HTBI primer set. TCRdb ran MiXCR on the multiplex PCR reads and lists one entry per CDR3 protein. The data show 300,000 to 450,000 distinct CDR3 sequences, around 18% seen once. What was sequenced was blood. These receptors were taken from a woman aged 40 to 49 with Graves' ophthalmopathy.

This clonotype was counted many times. The J gene is TRBJ1-2, the V gene TRBV5-1; a weak D match, TRBD1 (5 bases). CDR1 and CDR2 from the germline V gene are SGHRS and YFSETQ. CDR3 length: 14 amino acids. V shed 1 base and J shed 2 bases, with 9 bases lying between them. The CDR3 protein is CASSLSGSNYGYTF. CDR3 DNA: TGCGCCAGCAGCTTGTCAGGGAGCAACTATGGCTACACCTTC.

In this sample, this clonotype turned up many times. The rearrangement links TRBV6-5 to TRBJ2-7; 7 nucleotides line up with TRBD2. Germline CDR1 MNHEY, CDR2 SVGAGI. The J segment lost 3 bases and the V segment lost 3 bases, leaving 8 bases of the junction unmatched. The length of the CDR3 is 15 residues. Here the CDR3 reads CASSYWPSGRYEQYF. Written as DNA, the CDR3 is TGTGCCAGCAGTTATTGGCCTAGCGGCCGCTACGAGCAGTACTTC.

This clonotype appeared many times. The V and J genes are TRBV27 and TRBJ2-7, with TRBD2 matching over 7 bases. With V trimmed by 6 bases and J by 6 bases, 8 bases remained unmatched. Germline CDR1 is MNHEY and CDR2 is SMNVEV (reference sequence). The CDR3 loop spans 13 amino acids. This CDR3 reads CASRFSGGGEQYF. In DNA, the CDR3 is TGTGCCAGCAGGTTTTCGGGGGGAGGCGAGCAGTACTTC.

With respect to this clonotype: As the CDR3 is not closed by the conserved phenylalanine or tryptophan, this likely results from a read error. The gene calls are TRBV20-1 and TRBJ1-2, with 10 bases matching TRBD1. V lost 6 bases to trimming and J lost 7 bases; unmatched junction nucleotides: 8. CDR3 length: 13 residues. Germline-derived CDR1 and CDR2 are DFQATT and SNEGSKA (reference sequence). The CDR3 DNA follows: TGCAGTGCAATAGACAGGGGGCGCGCTGGCTACACCATC. Its protein is CSAIDRGRAGYTI.

On this clonotype: An end of the junction differs from the germline gene, which may be a read error. J is TRBJ2-7 and V is TRBV2; 7 bases fit TRBD2. The CDR3 sequence is 12 residues long. CDR1 and CDR2 from the germline V gene are SNHLY and FYNNEI. The CDR3 bases are TGTGCCAGCATTGAAGCAGGGAGGGTGAGGTTCTTC. This translates into CASIEAGRVRFF.

This clonotype was found many times. J is TRBJ1-2 and V is TRBV27; D may be TRBD1 (5 bases). The CDR3 has 14 residues. Germline CDR1 and CDR2: MNHEY and SMNVEV (reference sequence). The V and J ends lost 5 bases and 4 bases respectively, with 14 bases between them. The CDR3, as DNA: TGTGCCAGCAGTGAAAGGGGCGAACGCTATGGCTACACCTTC. Residues: CASSERGERYGYTF.

At least ten counts were recorded for this clonotype. V and J are TRBV19 and TRBJ1-5; 7 bases line up with TRBD1. Germline-derived CDR1 and CDR2 are LNHDA and SQIVND (reference sequence). The CDR3 has 15 amino acids. Losses at the gene ends were 3 bases for V and 0 bases for J; bases not matched to a gene: 2. CDR3 coding DNA: TGTGCCAGTAGTATGAGGGACAGTAGCAATCAGCCCCAGCATTTT. Translating gives CASSMRDSSNQPQHF.

This clonotype was seen many times. The J gene is TRBJ2-7, the V gene TRBV11-2; possible D gene TRBD2, 5 bases. CDR3 length: 16 residues. The V gene lost 0 bases and the J gene lost 0 bases, with 12 bases spanning the gap. Germline CDR1 SGHAT, CDR2 FQNNGV. CDR3 amino acids: CASSLDPGISSYEQYF. The CDR3 region has the DNA TGTGCCAGCAGCTTAGATCCGGGAATCAGCTCCTACGAGCAGTACTTC.

J is TRBJ2-5 and V is TRBV11-2, with D possibly TRBD1 on 6 matching bases. Trimming shortened V by 0 bases and J by 3 bases, and 11 bases separated the two germline ends. Germline assignment: CDR1 SGHAT and CDR2 FQNNGV. The CDR3 has 15 amino acids. The CDR3 region is CASSLDRGVKETQYF. The CDR3 nucleotides read TGTGCCAGCAGCTTAGACAGGGGCGTCAAAGAGACCCAGTACTTC.

This clonotype was counted at least ten times. This chain connects TRBV28 to TRBJ2-7, with a weak D call TRBD2 (6 bases). With 7 bases removed from V and 4 bases from J, the gap between germline ends came to 17 bases. From germline, CDR1 is MDHEN and CDR2 SYDVKM. The CDR3 is 14 residues long. This chain's CDR3 is CASIRRGLRYEQYF. The CDR3 nucleotides are TGTGCCAGCATAAGGAGGGGTTTGCGGTACGAGCAGTACTTC. Combining the CDR3 with reference TRBV28 and TRBJ2-7 gives the whole variable domain DVKVTQSSRYLVKRTGEKVFLECVQDMDHENMFWYRQDPGLGLRLIYFSYDVKMKEKGDIPEGYSVSREKKERFSLILESASTNQTSMYLCASIRRGLRYEQYFGPGTRLTVT.

The sample holds many counts of this clonotype. The chain links TRBV28 to TRBJ2-5; 8 bases match TRBD1. The CDR3 has 16 amino acids. CDR1 is MDHEN and CDR2 is SYDVKM in the germline V gene. Trimming removed 0 bases from V and 3 bases from J; junction bases left unmatched: 6. CDR3 protein: CASSLWRQGLEETQYF. The CDR3 nucleotides are TGTGCCAGCAGTTTATGGAGACAGGGGTTGGAAGAGACCCAGTACTTC.

This clonotype was detected a few times. The chain carries TRBV10-3 and TRBJ2-2; 7 bases map to TRBD1. Germline assignment: CDR1 ENHRY and CDR2 SYGVKD. The length of the CDR3 is 15 residues. Trimming removed 5 bases from V and 1 base from J; junction bases left unmatched: 4. The CDR3 DNA is TGTGCCATCAGTCCGGACAGGAGGAACACCGGGGAGCTGTTTTTT. Amino acid sequence: CAISPDRRNTGELFF.

The genes are TRBV6-1 and TRBJ1-5; 7 bases are shared with TRBD1. This CDR3 has 14 residues. Trimming removed 7 bases from V and 7 bases from J; junction bases left unmatched: 10. Per germline, CDR1 MNHNS and CDR2 SASEGT. CDR3 sequence: CASTPGGAGQPQHF. The CDR3 DNA follows: TGTGCCAGCACCCCAGGGGGGGCTGGACAGCCCCAGCATTTT.

This clonotype was observed at least ten times. The rearrangement uses TRBV15 and TRBJ2-7; D is unclear. Germline-derived CDR1 and CDR2 are LNHNV and YYDKDF (reference sequence). The CDR3 runs 14 residues. V was cut by 3 bases and J by 3 bases, with 12 bases left in between. This CDR3 reads CATSSTIGHYEQYF. CDR3 sequence (DNA): TGTGCCACCAGCAGCACAATTGGTCACTACGAGCAGTACTTC.

This clonotype was seen many times. CDR3 amino acids: CASSFWGRESPLHF. CDR3 coding DNA: TGTGCCAGCAGTTTTTGGGGAAGAGAGTCACCCCTCCACTTT. The chain combines TRBV27 with TRBJ1-6; the D is unclear. V was cut by 3 bases and J by 10 bases, with 13 bases left in between. Germline-derived CDR1 and CDR2 are MNHEY and SMNVEV (reference sequence). The CDR3 covers 14 residues.